Listed here are 27 T cell receptor beta chains from one sample, sequenced in a study of T-cell memory formation after mild COVID-19. TCRdb re-called the 5' RACE reads with MiXCR, one entry per CDR3 protein. The sample yields some 260,000 distinct CDR3 sequences, about 16% seen once. The sample taken for sequencing was PBMCs or a T cell subset sorted from them (not recorded which). These receptors originate from a man younger than 35 who had mild COVID-19 (a few samples of this study predate the infection). Cell type and time point are not known.

This chain links TRBV19 with TRBJ2-3, with 7 bases matching TRBD1. Germline-derived CDR1 and CDR2 are LNHDA and SQIVND (reference sequence). The CDR3 sequence is 15 residues long. The junction had 6 bases not matched to a gene; V was cut back by 3 bases and J by 3 bases. The CDR3: CASSIRDRETDTQYF. Here the CDR3 DNA reads TGTGCCAGTAGTATCCGTGACAGGGAGACAGATACGCAGTATTTT. The complete variable domain, with remaining parts taken from reference TRBV19 and TRBJ2-3, reads DGGITQSPKYLFRKEGQNVTLSCEQNLNHDAMYWYRQDPGQGLRLIYYSQIVNDFQKGDIAEGYSVSREKKESFPLTVTSAQKNPTAFYLCASSIRDRETDTQYFGPGTRLTVL.

This chain connects TRBV11-2 to TRBJ2-1; 10 bases are shared with TRBD2. Trimming cost V 5 bases and J 3 bases; bases outside gene matches: 7. CDR1 SGHAT and CDR2 FQNNGV come from the germline V gene. The CDR3 is made up of 16 amino acids. CDR3 in DNA: TGTGCCAGCAGCCCAAGCACTAGCGGGGTCTACAATGAGCAGTTCTTC. Translated: CASSPSTSGVYNEQFF.

The gene calls are TRBV9 and TRBJ1-6, with 8 bases lining up with TRBD1. Germline V gene data show CDR1 as SGDLS and CDR2 as YYNGEE. The CDR3 is made up of 17 amino acids. With V trimmed by 3 bases and J by 7 bases, 12 bases remained unmatched. For the CDR3, the DNA is TGTGCCAGCAGCGCATTGCCGGGGACAGGACAAAATTCACCCCTCCACTTT. Protein product: CASSALPGTGQNSPLHF.

There are a few counts of this clonotype. This chain connects TRBV7-3 to TRBJ2-6, with D unresolved. This CDR3 comprises 17 residues. In germline, CDR1 is SGHTA, CDR2 FQGTGA. Trimming removed 2 bases from V and 2 bases from J, with 13 bases in between. CDR3 nucleotides: TGTGCCAGCAGCTTATCTCCGTTGTTAACTGGGGCCAACGTCCTGACTTTC. Translating gives CASSLSPLLTGANVLTF.

The gene calls are TRBV7-2 and TRBJ1-2, with unresolved D. The V end lost 0 bases, the J end lost 8 bases, and 7 bases lay between the germline ends. Germline assignment: CDR1 SGHTA and CDR2 FQGNSA. The CDR3 consists of 12 residues. The CDR3: CASSLARRGYTF. The CDR3, as DNA: TGTGCCAGCAGCTTAGCGCGGAGGGGCTACACCTTC.

At least ten counts were recorded for this clonotype. CDR3 sequence: CASSRLVRETQYF. The CDR3 DNA sequence: TGTGCCAGCAGCAGGCTAGTTAGAGAGACCCAGTACTTC. The rearrangement links TRBV5-5 to TRBJ2-5; D remains unclear. Germline CDR1 SGHKS, CDR2 YYEKEE (reference sequence). V lost 4 bases, J lost 4 bases, and 11 bases lay in between. This CDR3 region has 13 residues.

In DNA, the CDR3 is TGTGCCAGCAGTTCCGGGACTAGCGCCTTGAGCTCCTACGAGCAGTACGTC. Its protein is CASSSGTSALSSYEQYV. This sequence joins TRBV6-2 or TRBV6-3 and TRBJ2-7, with TRBD2 matching over 10 bases. Per germline, CDR1 MNHEY and CDR2 SVGEGT. J gave up 0 bases and V 4 bases, and 9 bases lay outside the gene matches. The CDR3 is made up of 17 amino acids.

This clonotype was observed a handful of times. V usage is TRBV5-1 and J usage is TRBJ2-1; 7 positions match TRBD2. V lost 5 bases to trimming and J lost 0 bases; unmatched junction nucleotides: 8. The CDR3 has 16 residues. Per germline, CDR1 SGHRS and CDR2 YFSETQ. The CDR3 DNA follows: TGCGCCAGCAGATCCAGAGCGGGGAGCTCCTACAATGAGCAGTTCTTC. As protein: CASRSRAGSSYNEQFF.

V is TRBV11-2 and J is TRBJ1-4, with D hard to call. The CDR3 length is 14 residues. V was trimmed by 2 bases and J by 1 base, leaving 5 bases between them. From germline, CDR1 is SGHAT and CDR2 FQNNGV. CDR3 residues: CASSLRQTNEKLFF. The CDR3 DNA sequence: TGTGCCAGCAGCTTACGGCAAACTAATGAAAAACTGTTTTTT.

This clonotype was seen a few times. J is TRBJ1-1 and V is TRBV12-3 or TRBV12-4; D call uncertain. The CDR3 is 16 amino acids. Trimming took off 3 bases at V and 3 bases at J, with 17 bases between the two ends. The CDR3 sequence is CASSFGLGNRDTEAFF. For the CDR3, the DNA is TGTGCCAGCAGTTTCGGCTTAGGGAACAGAGACACTGAAGCTTTCTTT.

The genes are TRBV15 and TRBJ2-1, with TRBD2 matching over 8 bases. This CDR3 contains 17 residues. V dropped 0 bases and J dropped 0; count of bases not matched to a gene: 4. CDR1 is LNHNV, CDR2 YYDKDF, per germline (reference sequence). CDR3 amino acids: CATSREGGGNSYNEQFF. CDR3 nucleotides: TGTGCCACCAGCAGAGAAGGCGGGGGGAACTCCTACAATGAGCAGTTCTTC.

The chain employs TRBV5-1 and TRBJ2-2, with 8 bases lining up with TRBD2. The CDR3 extends over 16 amino acids. With V trimmed by 4 bases and J by 4 bases, 9 bases remained unmatched. CDR1 is SGHRS, CDR2 YFSETQ, per germline. This CDR3 reads CASSPGRGGTTGELFF. CDR3 nucleotides: TGCGCCAGCAGCCCTGGCCGGGGGGGCACCACCGGGGAGCTGTTTTTT. The full variable domain, with the rest looked up from reference TRBV5-1 and TRBJ2-2, is KAGVTQTPRYLIKTRGQQVTLSCSPISGHRSVSWYQQTPGQGLQFLFEYFSETQRNKGNFPGRFSGRQFSNSRSEMNVSTLELGDSALYLCASSPGRGGTTGELFFGEGSRLTVL.

This clonotype was detected a few times. V is TRBV5-5 and J is TRBJ1-5; no clear D. The CDR3 totals 13 residues. Germline loops: CDR1 SGHKS, CDR2 YYEKEE (reference sequence). Trimming left V 2 bases short and J 6 bases short, with 9 bases between. The chain's CDR3 is CASSFSVAQPQHF. DNA of the CDR3: TGTGCCAGCAGCTTCTCGGTGGCTCAGCCCCAGCATTTT. Complete variable domain (other parts from reference TRBV5-5 and TRBJ1-5): DAGVTQSPTHLIKTRGQQVTLRCSPISGHKSVSWYQQVLGQGPQFIFQYYEKEERGRGNFPDRFSARQFPNYSSELNVNALLLGDSALYLCASSFSVAQPQHFGDGTRLSIL.

This clonotype was seen a handful of times. The J gene is TRBJ1-2, the V gene TRBV27; TRBD1 might be the D (5 bases). The CDR3 runs 12 residues. V gave up 4 bases and J gave up 8 bases, with 11 bases separating them. The germline V gene encodes CDR1 MNHEY and CDR2 SMNVEV (reference sequence). The CDR3 DNA is TGTGCCAGCAGTTCCCAGGGAGGCGGCTACACCTTC. Its translation is CASSSQGGGYTF.

In its sample, this clonotype was seen a few times. The V gene is TRBV9, the J gene TRBJ2-3; TRBD2 matches 9 bases. Trimming took 4 bases from V and 6 from J; bases not matched to a gene: 12. The germline V gene has CDR1 SGDLS and CDR2 YYNGEE. CDR3 length: 16 residues. The CDR3 bases are TGTGCCAGCAGCCTTGGACTAGCGCGGGCCGGTGATACGCAGTATTTT. Residues: CASSLGLARAGDTQYF.

The chain joins TRBV7-2 to TRBJ1-6, with D tentatively TRBD1 (5 bases). The V and J ends lost 6 bases and 9 bases respectively, with 15 bases between them. This CDR3 is 14 amino acids long. The germline V gene has CDR1 SGHTA and CDR2 FQGNSA. The CDR3 sequence is CASSGPSRVSPLHF. The CDR3 bases are TGTGCCAGCAGTGGGCCCAGCAGGGTTTCACCCCTCCACTTT.

This clonotype was picked up a small number of times. This chain links TRBV5-6 with TRBJ2-3; D is ambiguous. This CDR3 comprises 14 residues. Trimming stripped 0 bases from V and 2 bases from J, with 7 bases between. CDR1 and CDR2 from the germline V gene are SGHDT and YYEEEE. DNA of the CDR3: TGTGCCAGCAGCTTGGGCCCGTACACAGATACGCAGTATTTT. Encoded protein: CASSLGPYTDTQYF. The whole variable domain, remainder taken from reference TRBV5-6 and TRBJ2-3, is DAGVTQSPTHLIKTRGQQVTLRCSPKSGHDTVSWYQQALGQGPQFIFQYYEEEERQRGNFPDRFSGHQFPNYSSELNVNALLLGDSALYLCASSLGPYTDTQYFGPGTRLTVL.

In this sample, this clonotype turned up many times. The gene calls are TRBV12-3 or TRBV12-4 and TRBJ2-5; D uncertain. The V end lost 1 base, the J end lost 7 bases, and 4 bases lay between the germline ends. This CDR3 is built from 11 residues. This chain's CDR3 is CASSLEGTQYF. CDR3 sequence (DNA): TGTGCCAGCAGTTTAGAGGGGACCCAGTACTTC.

The V gene is TRBV6-6, the J gene TRBJ2-4; no definite D call. The CDR3 loop spans 16 amino acids. V was cut by 5 bases and J by 6 bases, with 20 bases left in between. In germline, CDR1 is MNHNY, CDR2 SVGAGI (reference sequence). CDR3 coding DNA: TGTGCCAGCAGTACCTCGCTCCTGGGGAACCCAAACATTCAGTACTTC. Its protein product is CASSTSLLGNPNIQYF.

The J gene is TRBJ2-1, the V gene TRBV20-1; D is perhaps TRBD2 (7 bases). CDR1 is DFQATT and CDR2 is SNEGSKA in the germline V gene (reference sequence). CDR3 length: 12 amino acids. Trimming removed 7 bases from V and 4 bases from J, with 11 bases in between. The CDR3 here is CSGGGGYNEQFF. DNA of the CDR3: TGCAGTGGAGGGGGGGGTTACAATGAGCAGTTCTTC.

This rearrangement joins TRBV20-1 to TRBJ1-4, with 11 bases identical to TRBD1. V was pared by 5 bases and J by 7 bases, with 9 bases of the junction left unmatched. CDR1 and CDR2 (germline): DFQATT, SNEGSKA (reference sequence). The CDR3 spans 15 residues. This CDR3 is CSASGPGQGGEKLFF. CDR3 coding DNA: TGCAGTGCTTCCGGACCGGGACAGGGGGGTGAAAAACTGTTTTTT.

This clonotype was picked up a small number of times. The V and J genes are TRBV27 and TRBJ2-7; 7 bases line up with TRBD1. The germline V gene has CDR1 MNHEY and CDR2 SMNVEV (reference sequence). This CDR3 is 13 amino acids long. Trimming cost V 5 bases and J 6 bases; bases outside gene matches: 7. The CDR3 protein is CASSDSRGFEQYF. In nucleotides, the CDR3 is TGTGCCAGCAGTGATAGCAGGGGGTTCGAGCAGTACTTC.

The CDR3 DNA reads as TGTGCCAGCAGTGAAGTGAACACTGAAGCTTTCTTT. Amino acids: CASSEVNTEAFF. The chain carries TRBV6-1 and TRBJ1-1, with D hard to call. The CDR3 has 12 residues. V shed 1 base and J shed 0 bases, with 0 bases lying between them. From germline, CDR1 is MNHNS and CDR2 SASEGT.

V usage is TRBV3-1 and J usage is TRBJ2-2; the D gene is possibly TRBD2 (5 bases). Trimming pared 4 bases from V and 5 bases from J, leaving 14 bases between. Germline V gives CDR1 LGHDT, CDR2 YNNKEL (reference sequence). The CDR3 has 15 residues. The DNA for the CDR3 is TGTGCCAGCAGCCCCCCCTCAAGGAGGACCGGGGAGCTGTTTTTT. Translating gives CASSPPSRRTGELFF.

The chain couples TRBV18 to TRBJ2-3; tentative D call: TRBD2 (6 bases). Germline CDR1 reads KGHSH; CDR2 reads LQKENI. The CDR3 has 16 amino acids. V dropped 4 bases and J dropped 7 bases, with 21 bases sitting between them. CDR3 DNA: TGTGCCAGCTCACTTGGGACTCCCACCGGGGAGTATACGCAGTATTTT. Amino acids: CASSLGTPTGEYTQYF.

V and J are TRBV5-1 and TRBJ2-5; perhaps D is TRBD1 or TRBD2 (5 bases each). Looked up from germline, CDR1 is SGHRS and CDR2 is YFSETQ. Trimming removed 4 bases at V and 5 bases at J, with 15 bases between. The CDR3 covers 14 residues. The CDR3 DNA reads as TGCGCCAGCAGCCTCGGGACCTCGGAGGAGACCCAGTACTTC. It encodes CASSLGTSEETQYF.

The rearrangement uses TRBV6-5 and TRBJ2-5; D is possibly TRBD1 (6 bases). This CDR3 region has 15 residues. Trimming took 6 bases from V and 0 from J, leaving 14 bases between them. The germline V gene encodes CDR1 MNHEY and CDR2 SVGAGI. The CDR3: CASSLTGQNQETQYF. For the CDR3, the DNA is TGTGCCAGCAGCCTAACAGGACAGAACCAAGAGACCCAGTACTTC.